This T cell receptor beta chain was recorded in a study of Ad26.COV2.S vaccination and SARS-CoV-2 variants. As concerns this clone: What it binds is unknown.

Treatment of the sample: some 19 received Ad26.COV2.S at low or high dose, single or two shots; several received placebo; per-sample allocation not given. Day 63 following the first vaccine or placebo injection was when the samples were taken. In Boston, an adult donor aged 18-55 years took part. The vaccine antigen was prefusion-stabilized Wuhan SARS-CoV-2 spike. V was pared by 0 bases and J by 4 bases, with 8 bases between. The CDR3 length is 13 residues. Germline CDR1 is SGHDT and CDR2 is YYEEEE. Study-wide results and caveats: Possibly, TCR breadth and depth analyses underestimated total T cell responses.

Profiling relied on immunoSEQ multiplex PCR, and the TCRdb table lists in-frame clones only, not all of them. The profile covers about 260,000 clones, with 87% appearing a single time and about 2.7% taken by the ten largest. The V call is TRBV5-6, the J call TRBJ2-7, with D hard to call. This receptor was taken from a person aged 18-65 years who received the Ad26.COV2.S COVID-19 vaccine or a placebo. The sequencing used peripheral blood, collected in a trial of Ad26.COV2.S vaccine versus placebo. The CDR3: CASSLGRNYEQYV. Here the CDR3 DNA reads TGTGCCAGCAGCTTGGGACGGAATTACGAGCAGTACGTC.